This entry concerns a single T cell receptor (beta chain). Its antigen is not identified. These data belong to a study of shared clonotypes between healthy human individuals. Study findings and constraints: Donors were few, which limited the genetic and exposure-history diversity represented.

Genomic DNA for unsorted samples was obtained from about 88 million PBMCs. Under the authors' procedure: ImmunoSEQ junction-only sequences lacked quality scores, so their filtering differed. Generated by immunoSEQ multiplex PCR, the TCRdb table keeps only in-frame clones and is missing some. Clone size and V and J calls were adopted from that table, with D and trimming inferred from the DNA. The sample has about half a million clones; around 80% are singletons. The TCR comes from a woman in her thirties or forties in good health. Some clones in this sample may be carry-over from other donors' samples. Source material: PBMCs.

The CDR3 coding sequence is TGTGCCAGCAGATTGACTAGCGGGACGTACAATGAGCAGTTCTTC. Amino acids: CASRLTSGTYNEQFF. This rearrangement joins TRBV28 to TRBJ2-1; 11 bases line up with TRBD2. The CDR3 has 15 amino acids. The trim removed 6 bases at V and 4 bases at J, leaving 5 bases unmatched. Germline V CDR1 and CDR2: MDHEN, SYDVKM.